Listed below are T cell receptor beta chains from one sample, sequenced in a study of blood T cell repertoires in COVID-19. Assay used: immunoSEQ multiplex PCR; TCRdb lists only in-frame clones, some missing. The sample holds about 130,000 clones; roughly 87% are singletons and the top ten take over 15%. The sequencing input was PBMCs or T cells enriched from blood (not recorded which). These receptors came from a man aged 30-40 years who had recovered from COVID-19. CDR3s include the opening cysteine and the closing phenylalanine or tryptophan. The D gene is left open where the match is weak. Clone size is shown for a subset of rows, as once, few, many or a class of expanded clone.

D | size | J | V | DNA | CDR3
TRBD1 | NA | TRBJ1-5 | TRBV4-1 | TGCGCCAGCAGCCAAGGGGGGACAGGGAACGTTCAGCCCCAGCATTTT | CASSQGGTGNVQPQHF
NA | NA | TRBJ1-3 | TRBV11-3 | TGTGCCAGCAGCCAGGACAGCCTCTCTGGAAACACCATATATTTT | CASSQDSLSGNTIYF
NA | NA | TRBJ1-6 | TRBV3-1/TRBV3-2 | TGTGCCAGCAGCCATCAGACAGAGTCCTCACCCCTCCACTTT | CASSHQTESSPLHF
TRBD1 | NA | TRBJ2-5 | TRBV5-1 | TGCGCCAGCAGCCGAAGGGACAGGTCGGAGACCCAGTACTTC | CASSRRDRSETQYF
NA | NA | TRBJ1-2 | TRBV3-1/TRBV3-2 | TGTGCCAGCAGCCAAGTTACAGGGAACTATGGCTACACCTTC | CASSQVTGNYGYTF
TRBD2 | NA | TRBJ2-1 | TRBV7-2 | TGTGCCAGCAGCCCGGATGTGGGCGGGAGGAGAAATGAGCAGTTCTTC | CASSPDVGGRRNEQFF
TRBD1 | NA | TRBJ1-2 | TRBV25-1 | TGTGCCAGCAGTCCGGGACAGGGGGCAATTAATGGCTACACCTTC | CASSPGQGAINGYTF
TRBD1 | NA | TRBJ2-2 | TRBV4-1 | TGCGCCAGCAGCCAAGTTTTAGGGGGCGGTATGGACCGGGAGCTGTTTTTT | CASSQVLGGGMDRELFF
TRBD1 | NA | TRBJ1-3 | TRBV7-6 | TGTGCCAGCAGCTTAACCCAGGGGGCAGGTGGAAACACCATATATTTT | CASSLTQGAGGNTIYF
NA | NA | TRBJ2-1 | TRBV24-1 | TGTGCCACCAGTGATGCCTCTCGGAGCAATGAGCAGTTCTTC | CATSDASRSNEQFF
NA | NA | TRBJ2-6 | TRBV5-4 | TGTGCCAGCAGCTCACCCGGACTTGCCTCTGGGGCCAACGTCCTGACTTTC | CASSSPGLASGANVLTF
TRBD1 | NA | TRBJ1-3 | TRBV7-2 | TGTGCCAGCAGCTTAGGACAGGGTTACGGAAACACCATATATTTT | CASSLGQGYGNTIYF
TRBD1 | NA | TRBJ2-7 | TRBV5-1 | TGCGCCAGCAGCGAAACGGGACAGGACTCCTACGAGCAGTACTTC | CASSETGQDSYEQYF
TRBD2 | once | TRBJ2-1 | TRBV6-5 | TGTGCCAGCAGTCCCCGGACTAGCGGGAACAATGAGCAGTTCTTC | CASSPRTSGNNEQFF
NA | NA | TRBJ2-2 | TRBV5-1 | TGCGCCAGCAGCTTGGCTACTAGCAGGGCCGGGGAGCTGTTTTTT | CASSLATSRAGELFF
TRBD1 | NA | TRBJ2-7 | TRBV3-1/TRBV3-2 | TGTGCCCCGCCGAGGGGCGATTCGTCGACAGGGGCCCTTTGCTACGAGCAGTACTTC | CAPPRGDSSTGALCYEQYF
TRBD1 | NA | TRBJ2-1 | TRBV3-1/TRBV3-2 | TGTGCCAGCAATGACAGGGGGGGGATCGATGAGCAGTTCTTC | CASNDRGGIDEQFF
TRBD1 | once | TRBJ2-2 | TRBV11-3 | TGTGCCAGCAGACCCGGGACAGGGTCCGGGGAGCTGTTTTTT | CASRPGTGSGELFF
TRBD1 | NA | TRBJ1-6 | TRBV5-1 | TGCGCCAGCAGCCCAGGCCCGGGACAGGGGCTTAATTCACCCCTCCACTTT | CASSPGPGQGLNSPLHF
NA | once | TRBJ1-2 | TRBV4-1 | TGCGCCAGCAGCCAAGATCCATCAAACTATGGCTACACCTTC | CASSQDPSNYGYTF
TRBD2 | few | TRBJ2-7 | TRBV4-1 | TGCGCCAGCAGCCCCGCGTCACTAGCGGGAGTGGGCGAGCAGTACTTC | CASSPASLAGVGEQYF
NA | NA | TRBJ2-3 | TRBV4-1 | TGCGCCAGCAGCCAAGGGACTCTTACTAGCACAGATACGCAGTATTTT | CASSQGTLTSTDTQYF